Below, one T cell receptor beta chain is given with its context. Its antigen is as yet unknown. The sample belongs to a study of prognosis after radiotherapy for stage I lung cancer. Each of the patients had no lymph node involvement on CT and PET/CT and no prior chemotherapy, radiotherapy or other malignancies. At each of two time points, six milliliters of venous blood were taken. Broader study findings: Reportedly, TRBV and TRBJ gene usage varied with metastasis presence.

Two-round multiplex PCR amplified TCR beta CDR3 from genomic DNA. Gene-specific primers for each TRBV and TRBJ gene drove first-round PCR. During the second PCR round, universal primers were used. TCRdb ran MiXCR on the multiplex PCR reads and lists one entry per CDR3 protein. Among about 22,000 distinct CDR3 sequences, roughly 40% were seen once, and the ten largest hold roughly 21%. This material consisted of PBMCs, taken before or after stereotactic body radiation therapy (not recorded which). This clonotype was obtained from a donor aged 50 or older with non-small cell lung cancer.

CDR3 coding DNA: TGCAGTGCGCCTTTAGCGAGGGGCCCCGGGGAGCTGTTTTTT. Protein: CSAPLARGPGELFF. V and J are TRBV20-1 and TRBJ2-2; D is tentatively TRBD1 or TRBD2 (5 bases each). This CDR3 comprises 14 residues. Germline assignment: CDR1 DFQATT and CDR2 SNEGSKA (reference sequence). V lost 6 bases, J lost 6 bases, and 17 bases lay in between.